The rows below give T cell receptor beta chains drawn from one sample of a study of T cell changes during pregnancy in multiple sclerosis. Sequencing used immunoSEQ multiplex PCR; TCRdb keeps in-frame clones, though not all of them. The sample carries 91,000 or so clones, roughly 92% recorded once. The material sequenced was peripheral blood, taken after pregnancy. Receptors were obtained from a female donor with multiple sclerosis, enrolled in a pregnancy study. The CDR3 runs from the conserved cysteine through the conserved F or W. The D gene is left open where the match is weak. Clone sizes are given selectively: once, few, many, or a class where the clone is expanded.

TRBJ2-5 | . | TRBV7-7 | . | TGTGCCAGCAGCTTAGGAACGGGGAAAGAGACCCAGTACTTC | CASSLGTGKETQYF
TRBJ1-3 | . | TRBV6-1 | TRBD1 | TGTGCCGGGGGACAGGCCGAATCTGGAAACACCATATATTTT | CAGGQAESGNTIYF
TRBJ1-2 | . | TRBV27 | TRBD1 | TGTGCCAGCAGAGGGGACAGGGTCCATGGCTACACCTTC | CASRGDRVHGYTF
TRBJ2-1 | . | TRBV28 | . | TGTGCCAGCAGTTTATTGGGGGGGCCTATCGTCCTACACAATGAGCAGTTCTTC | CASSLLGGPIVLHNEQFF
TRBJ1-1 | . | TRBV19 | TRBD1 | TGTGCCAGTAGTGCCGGACAGGGGGGCACTGAAGCTTTCTTT | CASSAGQGGTEAFF
TRBJ2-3 | . | TRBV7-2 | . | TGTGCCAGCAGCTTACTGGGCGGGACGACAGATACGCAGTATTTT | CASSLLGGTTDTQYF
TRBJ1-1 | . | TRBV6-6 | . | TGTGCCAGCAGTTACCACATTCTCGCTGAAGCTTTCTTT | CASSYHILAEAFF
TRBJ2-2 | once | TRBV19 | TRBD2 | TGTGCCAGTAGTCCCCGACTAGCGGTCAACACCGGGGAGCTGTTTTTT | CASSPRLAVNTGELFF
TRBJ2-5 | . | TRBV29-1 | . | TGCAGCGTTCCCATCACCGGGACCCAGTACTTC | CSVPITGTQYF
TRBJ2-1 | . | TRBV7-2 | TRBD2 | TGTGCCAGCAGCTTAGGAGGACTAGCGGGAAGCTCCTACAATGAGCAGTTCTTC | CASSLGGLAGSSYNEQFF
TRBJ2-2 | . | TRBV6-1 | . | TGTGCCAGCATCCGCCCGGACACCGGGGAGCTGTTTTTT | CASIRPDTGELFF
TRBJ1-1 | once | TRBV7-8 | . | TGTGCCAGCAGCCTGACAGGATCCATGAACACTGAAGCTTTCTTT | CASSLTGSMNTEAFF
TRBJ2-7 | . | TRBV6-5 | TRBD2 | TGTGCCAGCAGGAAGGCTAGCGGGAGGGTTTACGAGCAGTACTTC | CASRKASGRVYEQYF
TRBJ2-7 | . | TRBV28 | . | TGTGCCAGCAGCTACCGGGGCGGGGCTAAGGATGACGAGCAGTACTTC | CASSYRGGAKDDEQYF
TRBJ1-3 | . | TRBV6-6 | . | TGTGCCAGCAGTTACTCGAATTCGGGGAACACCATATATTTT | CASSYSNSGNTIYF
TRBJ1-2 | . | TRBV5-1 | TRBD1 | TGCGCCAGCAGCTCCAGGACCACAGGGGGGTCCTATGGCTACACCTTC | CASSSRTTGGSYGYTF
TRBJ1-1 | . | TRBV10-3 | . | TGTGCCATCAGTGACAGGTTGAACACTGAAGCTTTCTTT | CAISDRLNTEAFF
TRBJ2-5 | . | TRBV7-2 | TRBD1 | TGTGCCAGCCTCCAGGGACAGGTCTCGGAGACCCAGTACTTC | CASLQGQVSETQYF
TRBJ2-5 | . | TRBV7-6 | . | TGTGCCAGCAGCTTAAGGGCAGGGGCGCAAGAGACCCAGTACTTC | CASSLRAGAQETQYF
TRBJ2-7 | . | TRBV7-7 | . | TGTGCCAGCAGCTTTGGGCAGGGGAATTACGAGCAGTACTTC | CASSFGQGNYEQYF
TRBJ1-4 | . | TRBV30 | . | TGTGCCTGGAGTATGACAGGCGGAAATGAAAAACTGTTTTTT | CAWSMTGGNEKLFF
TRBJ2-1 | few | TRBV13 | . | TGTGCCAGCAGCTTAGGCGGACGGGGGGCATACAATGAGCAGTTCTTC | CASSLGGRGAYNEQFF
TRBJ1-2 | . | TRBV28 | . | TGTGCCAGCAGTTTAGTCCAGGGCCACTATGGCTACACCTTC | CASSLVQGHYGYTF
TRBJ2-2 | many | TRBV14 | . | TGTGCCAGCAGCCCCGGAGAGGGAAGATTGAGTACCGGGGAGCTGTTTTTT | CASSPGEGRLSTGELFF
TRBJ2-4 | . | TRBV4-2 | . | TGTGCCAGCAGCCCGCTAACGGGGACACCAGGTCTAGCCAAAAACATTCAGTACTTC | CASSPLTGTPGLAKNIQYF
TRBJ2-7 | once | TRBV10-3 | . | TGTGCCATCAGTGAGATTGGGAGTCAATACGAGCAGTACTTC | CAISEIGSQYEQYF
TRBJ2-7 | . | TRBV10-2 | . | TGCGCCAGCAGTGAGATATACGGGAACTCCTACGAGCAGTACTTC | CASSEIYGNSYEQYF
TRBJ2-5 | . | TRBV7-2 | TRBD2 | TGTGCCAGCAGCTTGGGGACTAGCGGGAGGGAGGGGGGAAAGACCCAGTACTTC | CASSLGTSGREGGKTQYF
TRBJ2-7 | once | TRBV6-6 | TRBD2 | TGTGCCAGCAGTTACGCCACTAGCGGGAAAAACGAGCAGTACTTC | CASSYATSGKNEQYF
TRBJ2-5 | . | TRBV11-2 | . | TGTGCCAGCAGCCCTTTCTTGCAAGAGACCCAGTACTTC | CASSPFLQETQYF
TRBJ2-5 | . | TRBV7-9 | TRBD2 | TGTGCCAGCAGCTTAGTGAAAGGGGCCCTAGGCGGGGGGACCCAGTACTTC | CASSLVKGALGGGTQYF
TRBJ1-2 | . | TRBV29-1 | . | TGCAGCGTTGAAACGTCGCAGGGGTTAAGCTATGGCTACACCTTC | CSVETSQGLSYGYTF
TRBJ2-7 | . | TRBV13 | TRBD1 | TGTGCCAGCAGCTTAAGGGACAGATTCTACGAGCAGTACTTC | CASSLRDRFYEQYF
TRBJ2-7 | . | TRBV19 | . | TGTGCCAGTAGTATTTTTGGCGGAGGCTCCTACGAGCAGTACTTC | CASSIFGGGSYEQYF